This TCR beta chain was observed in a study of blood T cells in healthy people across ages. Findings of the study overall: Older age coincided with a roughly linear decline in TCR beta diversity per million T cells. A greater number of naive CD4+ cells and higher diversity distinguished long-lived donors from aged donors.

Through a sample-barcoded 5' primer and a J-beta primer mix, a second PCR was run for roughly 7 to 12 cycles. TCRdb reprocessed the 5' RACE reads via MiXCR and lists one record per CDR3 protein. The sample lists approximately 350,000 distinct CDR3 sequences, about 49% occurring once. This clonotype was recorded a few times. Its antigen is not known. Healthy Caucasian individuals from Russia aged about 6 to 90 were enrolled as donors. Each donor supplied roughly 9.2 milliliters of peripheral blood. The sequence derives from a man between 60 and 75 years old in good health. The sample comprised blood.

The CDR3 DNA follows: TGTGCCAGCAGCCGGAATGGGGGAGTCAATTCACCCCTCCACTTT. This sequence encodes CASSRNGGVNSPLHF. The chain couples TRBV7-2 to TRBJ1-6; D is perhaps TRBD1 (5 bases). Germline V gene sequence: CDR1 SGHTA, CDR2 FQGNSA. V shed 5 bases and J shed 7 bases, with 15 bases lying between them. The CDR3 is 15 residues long. The variable domain in full, with the rest retrieved from reference TRBV7-2 and TRBJ1-6, is GAGVSQSPSNKVTEKGKDVELRCDPISGHTALYWYRQSLGQGLEFLIYFQGNSAPDKSGLPSDRFSAERTGGSVSTLTIQRTQQEDSAVYLCASSRNGGVNSPLHFGNGTRLTVT.